Below, 12 T cell receptor beta chains from the same sample are listed, as sequenced in a study of CD4 and CD8 cells across lung adenocarcinoma regions. Via MiXCR, TCRdb re-called the PCR reads, giving one row per CDR3 protein. Of under 2,000 distinct CDR3 sequences listed, 61% are singletons. Sequencing was carried out using CD4+ T cells from the margin of a lung tumor. Receptors originate from a female donor with lung adenocarcinoma. The CD4 and CD8 labels of this study may be unreliable.

The DNA for the CDR3 is TGCGCCAGCAGTGAGTCGTACTGGCAGTCCTACAATGAGCAGTTCTTC. Translation gives CASSESYWQSYNEQFF. The rearrangement links TRBV10-1 to TRBJ2-1; no firm D call. Germline V gives CDR1 WNHNN, CDR2 SYGVQD (reference sequence). The CDR3 extends over 16 amino acids. The V gene lost 0 bases and the J gene lost 1 base, with 10 bases spanning the gap.

For this clonotype: The CDR3 ends on some other residue instead of the conserved phenylalanine or tryptophan, so this is likely a read error. This chain connects TRBV11-2 to TRBJ2-3; 10 bases match TRBD1. J gave up 1 base and V 1 base, and 8 bases lay outside the gene matches. The length of the CDR3 is 18 residues. Germline CDR1 SGHAT, CDR2 FQNNGV. The CDR3 nucleotides read TGTGCCAGCAGCTTAGTCATGGGACAGGGGATGGGCACAGATACGCAGTATTTG. Amino acids: CASSLVMGQGMGTDTQYL.

By proportion, this clonotype is large. The CDR3 nucleotides are TGTGCCATCAGCTGGCGTAACGAGGGGTATGGCTACACCTTC. This sequence encodes CAISWRNEGYGYTF. The rearrangement uses TRBV10-3 and TRBJ1-2; possible D gene TRBD1, 5 bases. V lost 6 bases to trimming and J lost 5 bases, with 16 bases between them. The CDR3 has 14 amino acids. Germline loops: CDR1 ENHRY, CDR2 SYGVKD.

In this sample, this clonotype turned up a few times. The V call is TRBV11-2, the J call TRBJ2-1, with 10 nucleotides matching TRBD2. CDR1 is SGHAT, CDR2 FQNNGV, per germline. The CDR3 length is 15 residues. V trimming: 6 bases; J trimming: 10 bases; junction bases outside the gene matches: 12. The CDR3 reads CASSPSGSGPFEQFF. The CDR3 nucleotides read TGTGCCAGCAGTCCTAGCGGGAGTGGGCCCTTCGAGCAGTTCTTC.

This clonotype was detected only a few times. The rearrangement links TRBV10-2 to TRBJ2-3, with 9 bases aligning to TRBD2. Germline V CDR1 and CDR2: WSHSY, SAAADI. The length of the CDR3 is 15 residues. The trim removed 6 bases at V and 0 bases at J, leaving 4 bases unmatched. The CDR3 loop reads CASRDLAGSTDTQYF. The CDR3 coding sequence is TGCGCCAGCAGAGATCTAGCGGGGAGCACAGATACGCAGTATTTT.

V gene TRBV27 combines with J gene TRBJ2-5, with a possible D match to TRBD1 (5 bases). V was shortened by 5 bases and J by 3 bases, with 13 bases between the two germline ends. The V gene's germline CDR1 is MNHEY and CDR2 SMNVEV (reference sequence). CDR3 length equals 14 residues. The CDR3 DNA follows: TGTGCCAGCAGTCCCACCAGGGCGAAAGAGACCCAGTACTTC. It encodes CASSPTRAKETQYF.

The CDR3 loop reads CASSWLTDTQYF. In DNA, the CDR3 is TGTGCCAGCAGTTGGCTAACAGATACGCAGTATTTT. The chain couples TRBV12-3 or TRBV12-4 to TRBJ2-3; D is undetermined. The CDR3 length is 12 residues. V lost 4 bases and J 3 bases, leaving 5 bases between the germline ends.

CDR3 region: CASSEDREILAKNIQYF. CDR3 nucleotides: TGTGCCAGCAGTGAGGACAGGGAGATTTTAGCCAAAAACATTCAGTACTTC. The rearrangement links TRBV6-1 to TRBJ2-4; 8 positions match TRBD1. V lost 3 bases and J lost 0; bases outside the gene matches: 7. This CDR3 spans 17 amino acids. CDR1 and CDR2 from the germline V gene are MNHNS and SASEGT.

This clonotype has only a few counts. The V gene is TRBV6-1, the J gene TRBJ2-3; D ambiguous. CDR1 and CDR2 (germline): MNHNS, SASEGT. This CDR3 spans 13 amino acids. Trimming took off 7 bases at V and 0 bases at J, with 8 bases between the two ends. The CDR3 reads CASKISSTDTQYF. In nucleotides, the CDR3 is TGTGCCAGCAAGATCTCTAGCACAGATACGCAGTATTTT.

The genes are TRBV27 and TRBJ2-3; 13 positions match TRBD2. This CDR3 spans 14 amino acids. CDR1 is MNHEY and CDR2 is SMNVEV in the germline V gene (reference sequence). The V and J ends lost 7 bases and 4 bases, in that order; junction bases with no gene match: 2. The CDR3 nucleotides are TGTGCCAGCAAGACTAGCGGGAGGTCAGATACGCAGTATTTT. It codes for CASKTSGRSDTQYF.

By sample fraction, this clonotype is large. The V and J genes are TRBV27 and TRBJ2-5; D gene ambiguous. The DNA end is a closer match to TRBJ2-7, so the J assignment may be wrong. Germline lookup yields CDR1 MNHEY and CDR2 SMNVEV (reference sequence). The CDR3 spans 15 residues. In DNA, the CDR3 is TGTGCCAGCAGTTTATATGGTCTCGATCCCTACGAGCAGTACTTC. Translated, it gives CASSLYGLDPYEQYF.

The chain combines TRBV7-2 with TRBJ1-2; the D gene is possibly TRBD1 (6 bases). The germline V and J ends were trimmed by 4 bases and 8 bases, with 17 bases remaining between them. The CDR3 covers 14 residues. Germline CDR1 reads SGHTA; CDR2 reads FQGNSA. CDR3 bases: TGTGCCAGCAGCTCGGGGGCAGGAACGTCCGGCTACACCTTC. Translating gives CASSSGAGTSGYTF.